The T cell receptor beta chain described here comes from a study of T cell changes during pregnancy in multiple sclerosis. Assay used: immunoSEQ multiplex PCR; TCRdb lists only in-frame clones, some missing. The sample holds about 85,000 clones, approximately 91% seen once. V was clipped by 2 bases and J by 3 bases, with 10 bases between them. The CDR3 covers 14 residues. Germline V gives CDR1 MNHEY, CDR2 SVGAGI. The chain employs TRBV6-5 and TRBJ1-1, with D possibly TRBD1 on 5 matching bases. The receptor's source is a female donor with multiple sclerosis, enrolled in a pregnancy study. This specimen consisted of peripheral blood, obtained in the first trimester of pregnancy. The CDR3 is CASSYRGLYTEAFF. The CDR3 region has the DNA TGTGCCAGCAGTTACCGGGGGTTGTACACTGAAGCTTTCTTT.